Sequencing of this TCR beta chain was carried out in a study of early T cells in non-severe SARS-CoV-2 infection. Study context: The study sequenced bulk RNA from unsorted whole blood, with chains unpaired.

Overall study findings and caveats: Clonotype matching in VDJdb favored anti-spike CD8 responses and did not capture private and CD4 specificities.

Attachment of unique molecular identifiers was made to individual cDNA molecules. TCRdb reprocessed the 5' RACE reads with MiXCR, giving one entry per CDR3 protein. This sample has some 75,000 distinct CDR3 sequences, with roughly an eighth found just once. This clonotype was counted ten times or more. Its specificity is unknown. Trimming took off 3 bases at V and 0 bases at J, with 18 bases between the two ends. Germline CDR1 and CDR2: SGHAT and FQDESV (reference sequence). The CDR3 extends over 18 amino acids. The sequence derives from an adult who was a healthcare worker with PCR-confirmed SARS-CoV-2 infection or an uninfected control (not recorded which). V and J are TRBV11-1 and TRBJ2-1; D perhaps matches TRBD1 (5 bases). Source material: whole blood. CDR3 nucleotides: TGTGCCAGCAGCTTTGAGTCTGGGGCGGCCAGCTCCTACAATGAGCAGTTCTTC. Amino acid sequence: CASSFESGAASSYNEQFF.